These T cell receptor beta chains were read from a single sample in a study of vaccination effects on CD4 cells after COVID-19. The repertoire was sequenced with immunoSEQ multiplex PCR; TCRdb's copy has only in-frame clones and lacks some. The sample has tens of thousands of clones, about three fifths seen once. The antigens these receptors bind are not known. Sequenced here: CD4+ T cells from PBMCs cultured with HCoV-OC43 spike peptides, sampled before COVID-19 vaccination. The receptors derive from a human donor who received a COVID-19 vaccine. The CDR3 runs from the conserved cysteine through the conserved F or W. D genes are given only for firm matches. Rows may omit the clone size; those that give it use once, few, many or a size class.

once,TRBD2,TRBJ2-3,TRBV27,TGTGCCAGCAGCCGGGACTACCTCACAGATACGCAGTATTTT,CASSRDYLTDTQYF
NA,TRBD1,TRBJ2-1,TRBV6-1,TGTGCCAGCAGTGAAATGGCAGGGGGCGGTAATTACAATGAGCAGTTCTTC,CASSEMAGGGNYNEQFF
NA,TRBD2,TRBJ2-5,TRBV7-6,TGTGCCAGCAGCTTAGGCGGGGGGTTTCAAGAGACCCAGTACTTC,CASSLGGGFQETQYF
NA,NA,TRBJ1-1,TRBV25-1,TGTGCCAGCAGTGGGCCCGGGACTCAAGCTTTCTTT,CASSGPGTQAFF
NA,NA,TRBJ2-3,TRBV5-5,TGTGCCAGCAGCTTGAGTCAGGGCACAGATACGCAGTATTTT,CASSLSQGTDTQYF
NA,TRBD2,TRBJ2-4,TRBV13,TGTGCCAGCAGCGTCCAGGGACTAGCCATGGGAAAAAACATTCAGTACTTC,CASSVQGLAMGKNIQYF
NA,NA,TRBJ1-6,TRBV5-5,TGTGCCAGCAGCTCTCGGACAGTAGATTCACCCCTCCACTTT,CASSSRTVDSPLHF
NA,TRBD2,TRBJ2-5,TRBV19,TGTGCCACTCTCGGATGGCGGGGGGGACAAGAGACCCAGTACTTC,CATLGWRGGQETQYF
NA,TRBD1,TRBJ1-6,TRBV6-5,TGTGCCAGCGCGACAGGGGGCAATTCACCCCTCCACTTT,CASATGGNSPLHF
NA,TRBD2,TRBJ2-1,TRBV6-1,TGTGCCAGCAGTGACTTAAAAGCGGGAGGCCTGTATGAGCAGTTCTTC,CASSDLKAGGLYEQFF
few,NA,TRBJ2-3,TRBV6-5,TGTGCCAGCAGTTACTCGGTGTCGCGCCTCACAGATACGCAGTATTTT,CASSYSVSRLTDTQYF
NA,NA,TRBJ1-5,TRBV18,TGTGCCAGCTCTCCTGAGAGGGTTCGTCAGCCCCAGCATTTT,CASSPERVRQPQHF
NA,NA,TRBJ1-6,TRBV27,TGTGCCAGCAGTTTGAAGGTTAATGGGTCACCCCTCCACTTT,CASSLKVNGSPLHF
few,TRBD1,TRBJ1-2,TRBV7-2,TGTGCCAGCAGCCCGGGACAGGGCTGGTATGGCTACACCTTC,CASSPGQGWYGYTF
NA,NA,TRBJ1-1,TRBV5-6,TGTGCCAGCAGCCTTGGTCTGACGGGGTCTGTCATGAACACTGAAGCTTTCTTT,CASSLGLTGSVMNTEAFF
few,NA,TRBJ1-2,TRBV20-1,TGCAGTGCTAGAGCAGGCTATGGCTACACCTTC,CSARAGYGYTF
NA,NA,TRBJ2-2,TRBV11-2,TGTGCCAGCAGCTTAATCGGATGGGGTAATGCCGGGGAGCTGTTTTTT,CASSLIGWGNAGELFF
NA,TRBD1,TRBJ2-1,TRBV9,TGTGCCAGCAGCGTAGGACAGGGGATTTACAATGAGCAGTTCTTC,CASSVGQGIYNEQFF
once,TRBD2,TRBJ2-2,TRBV5-1,TGCGCCAGCAGGCAACTAGCGGGAGGGCCAACCGGGGAGCTGTTTTTT,CASRQLAGGPTGELFF
NA,TRBD1,TRBJ1-5,TRBV4-1,TGCGCCAGCAGCCTTGGGACAGGGGAAAGCAATCAGCCCCAGCATTTT,CASSLGTGESNQPQHF
NA,TRBD2,TRBJ2-7,TRBV7-6,TGTGCCAGCAGCTTAGGTCCAGCGGGGGGGGGAAACGAGCAGTACTTC,CASSLGPAGGGNEQYF
NA,TRBD1,TRBJ1-3,TRBV6-6,TGTGCCAGCGCCCGGACCGGACAGGGGATGGGAAACACCATATATTTT,CASARTGQGMGNTIYF
many,NA,TRBJ1-6,TRBV2,TGTGCCAGCAGAGGGAGAACAGGGACCGATTCACCCCTCCACTTT,CASRGRTGTDSPLHF
NA,TRBD1,TRBJ1-3,TRBV3-1/TRBV3-2,TGTGCCAGCACCCAGGGGGGGGCTTCAGGAAACACCATATATTTT,CASTQGGASGNTIYF
NA,NA,TRBJ1-5,TRBV10-1,TGCGCCAGCAGTGGAACTGGCAATCAGCCCCAGCATTTT,CASSGTGNQPQHF
once,TRBD1,TRBJ1-2,TRBV9,TGTGCCAGCAGCGTAGACGGGACAGGGTTTGATGGCTACACCTTC,CASSVDGTGFDGYTF
few,NA,TRBJ2-3,TRBV19,TGTGCCAGTAGTATGGGCACAGATACGCAGTATTTT,CASSMGTDTQYF
NA,TRBD1,TRBJ2-5,TRBV5-1,TGCGCCAGCAGCGGGATTCCGGGACAGGGGGGAGAGACCCAGTACTTC,CASSGIPGQGGETQYF
NA,NA,TRBJ1-5,TRBV30,TGTGCCTGCGCCTATAGCAATCAGCCCCAGCATTTT,CACAYSNQPQHF
NA,TRBD1,TRBJ1-2,TRBV4-2,TGTGCCAGCAGCGCCCGACAGGGGATGGATGGCTACACCTTC,CASSARQGMDGYTF
NA,NA,TRBJ1-6,TRBV9,TGTGCCAGCAGCGAAACAGGCCCGGGGCCGCTCCTTTCACCCCTCCACTTT,CASSETGPGPLLSPLHF
NA,TRBD1,TRBJ1-6,TRBV7-2,TGTGCCAGCAGCTTGGGGACAGGTTCACCCCTCCACTTT,CASSLGTGSPLHF
few,NA,TRBJ1-2,TRBV6-1,TGTGCCAGCAGTGAAACCTTAGGGGCTCGGGGCAGTAACTATGGCTACACCTTC,CASSETLGARGSNYGYTF